These 3 T cell receptor beta chains came from one sample sequenced in a study of T cell repertoires in aging, cancer and after chemotherapy. Multiplex touch-down PCR with TRB-A/B primers amplified rearranged V-D-J TRB sequences. TCRdb called the multiplex PCR reads again in MiXCR, with one record for every CDR3 protein. The repertoire includes about 1,300 distinct CDR3 sequences, 21% of them detected once, and around a quarter sits in the top ten. TCR beta rearrangements were amplified from peripheral blood genomic DNA. The sequencing sample was made of blood. The receptors were sampled from a human donor with a solid tumor.

By sample fraction, this clonotype is medium-sized (0.01 to 0.1%). This chain links TRBV20-1 with TRBJ1-2; possibly TRBD1 for D (6 bases). This CDR3 is built from 15 residues. V lost 3 bases, J lost 1 base, and 15 bases lay in between. CDR1 and CDR2 from the germline V gene are DFQATT and SNEGSKA (reference sequence). The CDR3: CSASLWGARNYGYTF. For the CDR3, the DNA is TGCAGTGCTAGCTTATGGGGGGCCCGTAACTATGGCTACACCTTC.

The V gene is TRBV11-3, the J gene TRBJ2-1; a possible D gene is TRBD2 (7 bases). Germline lookup yields CDR1 SGHNT and CDR2 YENEEA. The CDR3 contains 13 residues. Trimming stripped 4 bases from V and 6 bases from J, with 10 bases between. The CDR3 bases are TGTGCCAGCAGCTCGGGGGGCGGCAATGAGCAGTTCTTC. It specifies CASSSGGGNEQFF.

This clonotype is judged medium-sized. The genes are TRBV27 and TRBJ1-6, with a weak D call TRBD1 (5 bases). Trimming took 5 bases from V and 1 from J, leaving 12 bases between them. The germline V gene has CDR1 MNHEY and CDR2 SMNVEV (reference sequence). CDR3 length: 16 residues. CDR3 in amino acids: CASSPSGGSYNSPLHF. As DNA, the CDR3 is TGTGCCAGCAGTCCCTCGGGGGGATCCTATAATTCACCCCTCCACTTT.